A single sample gave rise to the 27 T cell receptor beta chains below, sequenced in a study of cytomegalovirus exposure and HLA in healthy donors. Generated by immunoSEQ multiplex PCR, the TCRdb table keeps only in-frame clones and is missing some. Found here are roughly 120,000 clones, more than 70% of them singletons; the top ten hold around 2%. Sequencing input: PBMCs. These receptor sequences come from a man aged 18-30 years in good health and CMV-seronegative.

The CDR3 coding sequence is TGTGCCAGCAGCCCTCAGGGTCAGCCCCAGCATTTT. Translating it yields CASSPQGQPQHF. The chain recombines TRBV4-2 with TRBJ1-5; D possibly corresponds to TRBD1 (5 bases). This CDR3 has 12 amino acids. Germline V gene sequence: CDR1 LGHNA, CDR2 YNFKEQ. V was cut by 4 bases and J by 6 bases, with 7 bases left in between.

This clone was observed a single time. The genes are TRBV11-2 and TRBJ2-7; 8 nucleotides match TRBD2. CDR3 length equals 13 residues. CDR1 and CDR2 (germline): SGHAT, FQNNGV. The junction had 5 bases not matched to a gene; V was cut back by 5 bases and J by 5 bases. DNA of the CDR3: TGTGCCAGCAGCAGCGGGAGTCGCAACGAGCAGTACTTC. Translated: CASSSGSRNEQYF. Supplemented by reference TRBV11-2 and TRBJ2-7, the full variable domain reads EAGVAQSPRYKIIEKRQSVAFWCNPISGHATLYWYQQILGQGPKLLIQFQNNGVVDDSQLPKDRFSAERLKGVDSTLKIQPAKLEDSAVYLCASSSGSRNEQYFGPGTRLTVT.

The chain uses TRBV6-6 and TRBJ1-4; D is uncertain. V lost 0 bases to trimming and J lost 7 bases, with 9 bases between them. This CDR3 is built from 14 residues. CDR1 MNHNY and CDR2 SVGAGI come from the germline V gene (reference sequence). The CDR3, as DNA: TGTGCCAGCAGTTACTCAGGAGTGGGTGAAAAACTGTTTTTT. It is translated as CASSYSGVGEKLFF.

The V call is TRBV27, the J call TRBJ1-1; 10 bases are a match to TRBD1. The V and J ends lost 4 bases and 5 bases, in that order; junction bases with no gene match: 7. The CDR3 extends over 15 amino acids. CDR1 MNHEY and CDR2 SMNVEV come from the germline V gene (reference sequence). This CDR3 reads CASSSVDRGWTEAFF. Written as DNA, the CDR3 is TGTGCCAGCAGTTCCGTGGACAGGGGGTGGACTGAAGCTTTCTTT.

This clone was detected once. V usage is TRBV7-2 and J usage is TRBJ1-3; D is unclear. This CDR3 is built from 14 residues. CDR1 SGHTA and CDR2 FQGNSA come from the germline V gene. The V gene lost 5 bases and the J gene lost 2 bases, with 10 bases spanning the gap. The CDR3 protein is CASSHGGTGNTIYF. CDR3 in DNA: TGTGCCAGCAGCCACGGAGGGACTGGAAACACCATATATTTT. Looking up the rest from reference TRBV7-2 and TRBJ1-3 gives the full variable domain: GAGVSQSPSNKVTEKGKDVELRCDPISGHTALYWYRQSLGQGLEFLIYFQGNSAPDKSGLPSDRFSAERTGGSVSTLTIQRTQQEDSAVYLCASSHGGTGNTIYFGEGSWLTVV.

This chain links TRBV10-1 with TRBJ2-7, with TRBD1 as a possible D gene (5 bases). CDR3 size: 13 residues. In germline, CDR1 is WNHNN, CDR2 SYGVQD (reference sequence). Trimming left V 2 bases short and J 5 bases short, with 10 bases between. CDR3 protein: CASSEQGTHEQYF. The DNA for the CDR3 is TGCGCCAGCAGTGAGCAGGGTACCCACGAGCAGTACTTC.

This clone was detected once. V usage is TRBV28 and J usage is TRBJ2-5, with 8 bases lining up with TRBD2. Germline CDR1 MDHEN, CDR2 SYDVKM. The CDR3 covers 15 residues. Losses at the gene ends were 4 bases for V and 5 bases for J; bases not matched to a gene: 9. CDR3: CASSSPAGGHETQYF. CDR3 nucleotides: TGTGCCAGCAGTTCCCCCGCGGGGGGTCACGAGACCCAGTACTTC.

The rearrangement links TRBV7-2 to TRBJ2-7, with D uncertain. Trimming pared 5 bases from V and 3 bases from J, leaving 11 bases between. The CDR3 consists of 13 residues. Germline V gene lookup returns CDR1 SGHTA and CDR2 FQGNSA. The CDR3 here is CASSRVSGYEQYF. The CDR3 DNA follows: TGTGCCAGCAGCCGCGTTTCGGGCTACGAGCAGTACTTC.

This clone was detected only once. This sequence joins TRBV4-1 and TRBJ2-5; D might be TRBD2 (6 bases). Germline CDR1 reads MGHRA; CDR2 reads YSYEKL. CDR3 length: 16 amino acids. Trimming stripped 0 bases from V and 3 bases from J, with 14 bases between. In DNA, the CDR3 is TGCGCCAGCAGCCAAGATCTTGGAGGGAAGGAAGAGACCCAGTACTTC. The encoded protein is CASSQDLGGKEETQYF.

The gene calls are TRBV19 and TRBJ2-5; TRBD1 is a possible D gene (6 bases). Trimming stripped 7 bases from V and 6 bases from J, with 18 bases between. Germline assignment: CDR1 LNHDA and CDR2 SQIVND (reference sequence). The CDR3 is made up of 14 amino acids. CDR3 sequence (DNA): TGTGCCAGTAATCGGGACACGCAAGAGAAGACCCAGTACTTC. Its translation: CASNRDTQEKTQYF.

This sequence joins TRBV11-2 and TRBJ2-1, with TRBD2 matching 8 bases. This CDR3 has 16 amino acids. After removal of 3 bases from V and 4 bases from J, the junction contained 8 bases not matched to a gene. CDR1 is SGHAT and CDR2 is FQNNGV in the germline V gene. CDR3 in DNA: TGTGCCAGCAGCTTTAGCGGGACTCTAGCTTACAATGAGCAGTTCTTC. This encodes CASSFSGTLAYNEQFF.

CDR3 nucleotide sequence: TGCAGCGTTGAACTTAGGACAGAGGATAAAGCTTTCTTT. This sequence encodes CSVELRTEDKAFF. The chain combines TRBV29-1 with TRBJ1-1, with D possibly TRBD1 on 6 matching bases. The CDR3 is 13 amino acids. Trimming removed 2 bases at V and 9 bases at J, with 16 bases between. Germline V lookup: CDR1 SQVTM, CDR2 ANQGSEA. Complete variable domain (other parts from reference TRBV29-1 and TRBJ1-1): SAVISQKPSRDICQRGTSLTIQCQVDSQVTMMFWYRQQPGQSLTLIATANQGSEATYESGFVIDKFPISRPNLTFSTLTVSNMSPEDSSIYLCSVELRTEDKAFFGQGTRLTVV.

The chain has TRBV5-1 and TRBJ1-2; 12 bases line up with TRBD1. This CDR3 has 15 amino acids. Germline CDR1 SGHRS, CDR2 YFSETQ. V was clipped by 3 bases and J by 4 bases; unmatched bases: 4. The CDR3: CASSSGQGALYGYTF. CDR3 sequence (DNA): TGCGCCAGCAGCTCGGGACAGGGGGCTCTCTATGGCTACACCTTC.

In this sample, this clone turned up a few times. The genes are TRBV4-1 and TRBJ1-6; 7 bases match TRBD1. The CDR3 consists of 16 residues. V lost 1 base, J lost 7 bases, and 7 bases stayed unmatched. CDR1 and CDR2 from the germline V gene are MGHRA and YSYEKL. In DNA, the CDR3 is TGCGCCAGCAGCCAAGGACACAGGGGCGCGAATTCACCCCTCCACTTT. It encodes CASSQGHRGANSPLHF.

The rearrangement joins TRBV6-5 to TRBJ2-7, with 8 positions matching TRBD1. There are 15 residues in the CDR3. With 4 bases clipped from V and 0 bases from J, the junction kept 5 bases outside the gene matches. Per the germline V gene, CDR1 is MNHEY and CDR2 is SVGAGI. CDR3: CASSSTDRASYEQYF. The CDR3 region has the DNA TGTGCCAGCAGTTCAACGGACAGGGCCTCCTACGAGCAGTACTTC.

V is TRBV2 and J is TRBJ2-5, with TRBD2 identical over 8 bases. The CDR3 has 15 residues. Per the germline V gene, CDR1 is SNHLY and CDR2 is FYNNEI. V was clipped by 4 bases and J by 0 bases; unmatched bases: 4. The chain's CDR3 is CASSVAGRYQETQYF. In nucleotides, the CDR3 is TGTGCCAGCAGTGTAGCGGGGCGGTACCAAGAGACCCAGTACTTC.

The chain joins TRBV7-2 to TRBJ1-1, with a tentative D call TRBD1 (6 bases). The germline V gene encodes CDR1 SGHTA and CDR2 FQGNSA. This CDR3 contains 13 residues. V was trimmed by 5 bases and J by 5 bases, leaving 12 bases between them. Here the CDR3 reads CASSSNRDTEAFF. The CDR3, as DNA: TGTGCCAGCAGCAGTAACAGGGATACTGAAGCTTTCTTT.

The V gene is TRBV27, the J gene TRBJ2-1; TRBD2 agrees at 9 bases. The CDR3 consists of 14 residues. The germline gives CDR1 MNHEY, CDR2 SMNVEV (reference sequence). Trimming at V came to 6 bases and at J to 8 bases, leaving 8 bases not matched to a gene. The CDR3 here is CASSDVGLAYEQFF. In nucleotides, the CDR3 is TGTGCCAGCAGCGACGTGGGACTAGCCTATGAGCAGTTCTTC.

This clone came up a few times. The same CDR3 can be traced to other DNA sequences in this sample. This rearrangement joins TRBV5-1 to TRBJ2-3; 7 bases are shared with TRBD1. The V gene end was trimmed by 2 bases and the J gene end by 1 base; junction bases not matched to a gene: 1. Germline V gene sequence: CDR1 SGHRS, CDR2 YFSETQ. The CDR3 is 14 residues long. The CDR3 DNA is TGCGCCAGCAGCTTTACAGGGGGCACAGATACGCAGTATTTT. The encoded protein is CASSFTGGTDTQYF.

This chain connects TRBV28 to TRBJ2-2, with TRBD1 matching over 7 bases. CDR1 and CDR2 from the germline V gene are MDHEN and SYDVKM. The V and J ends lost 3 bases and 3 bases, in that order; junction bases with no gene match: 4. There are 15 residues in the CDR3. CDR3 region: CASSLDRSHTGELFF. The CDR3 coding sequence is TGTGCCAGCAGTTTGGACAGGAGTCACACCGGGGAGCTGTTTTTT.

The V gene is TRBV7-2, the J gene TRBJ1-5, with D possibly being TRBD1 (5 bases). Trimming took off 5 bases at V and 7 bases at J, with 9 bases between the two ends. This CDR3 spans 12 amino acids. Germline values: CDR1 SGHTA, CDR2 FQGNSA. CDR3 region: CASSRPGQPQHF. The CDR3 region has the DNA TGTGCCAGCAGCCGACCAGGGCAGCCCCAGCATTTT.

This clone was seen a single time. V and J are TRBV27 and TRBJ1-3; D uncertain. This CDR3 region has 16 residues. Germline V gene sequence: CDR1 MNHEY, CDR2 SMNVEV (reference sequence). Trimming left V 3 bases short and J 0 bases short, with 12 bases between. This chain's CDR3 is CASSLGPSYSGNTIYF. CDR3 nucleotides: TGTGCCAGCAGTTTGGGCCCTTCCTACTCTGGAAACACCATATATTTT.

V and J are TRBV28 and TRBJ2-7, with 7 positions matching TRBD1. The CDR3 sequence is 14 residues long. The ends lost 2 bases at V and 1 base at J; junction bases unmatched: 2. CDR1 is MDHEN, CDR2 SYDVKM, per germline. CDR3 DNA: TGTGCCAGCAGTTTAGTGGGACAGTCCTACGAGCAGTACTTC. Translated, it gives CASSLVGQSYEQYF. The full variable domain, completed using reference TRBV28 and TRBJ2-7, is DVKVTQSSRYLVKRTGEKVFLECVQDMDHENMFWYRQDPGLGLRLIYFSYDVKMKEKGDIPEGYSVSREKKERFSLILESASTNQTSMYLCASSLVGQSYEQYFGPGTRLTVT.

This chain uses TRBV6-1 with TRBJ2-2, with TRBD1 as a possible D gene (5 bases). The germline V and J ends were trimmed by 3 bases and 5 bases, with 10 bases remaining between them. The germline CDR1 and CDR2 sequences are MNHNS and SASEGT. CDR3 length: 14 residues. CDR3 loop: CASSEGQETGELFF. CDR3 coding DNA: TGTGCCAGCAGTGAGGGGCAGGAGACCGGGGAGCTGTTTTTT.

This clone was found once. J is TRBJ2-3 and V is TRBV6-4, with TRBD2 identical over 7 bases. Germline CDR1 and CDR2: MRHNA and SNTAGT. The CDR3 covers 15 residues. J gave up 3 bases and V 9 bases, and 12 bases lay outside the gene matches. The CDR3 bases are TGTGCCAGGCCGTTAGGGCGGGGGAGGACAGATACGCAGTATTTT. This translates into CARPLGRGRTDTQYF.

The rearrangement joins TRBV5-1 to TRBJ2-2; a possible D gene is TRBD1 (6 bases). V lost 0 bases and J lost 9, with 15 bases in between. Germline V gene sequence: CDR1 SGHRS, CDR2 YFSETQ. The CDR3 runs to 15 residues. CDR3 protein: CASSLANRVPRELFF. The DNA of the CDR3 is TGCGCCAGCAGCTTGGCGAACAGGGTCCCCCGGGAGCTGTTTTTT.

The rearrangement uses TRBV2 and TRBJ1-5; D remains ambiguous. The V and J ends lost 5 bases and 6 bases respectively, with 17 bases between them. The germline V gene has CDR1 SNHLY and CDR2 FYNNEI. CDR3 length equals 15 residues. CDR3 DNA sequence: TGTGCCAGCAGTAGAGACGTTCAGGATACTCAGCCCCAGCATTTT. Its translation: CASSRDVQDTQPQHF.